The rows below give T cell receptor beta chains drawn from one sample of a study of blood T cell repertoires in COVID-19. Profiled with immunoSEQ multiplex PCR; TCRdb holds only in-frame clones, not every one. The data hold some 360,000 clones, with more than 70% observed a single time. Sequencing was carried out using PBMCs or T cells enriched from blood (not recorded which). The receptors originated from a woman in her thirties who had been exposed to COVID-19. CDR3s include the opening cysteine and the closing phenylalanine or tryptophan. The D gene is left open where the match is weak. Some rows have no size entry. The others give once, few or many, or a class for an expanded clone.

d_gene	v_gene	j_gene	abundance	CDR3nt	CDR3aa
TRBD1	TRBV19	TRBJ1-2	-	TGTGCCAGTAGTATAGCGGGACAGGGCAACTATGGCTACACCTTC	CASSIAGQGNYGYTF
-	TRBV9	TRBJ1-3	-	TGTGCCAGCAGTAGGACAAGCTCTGGAAACACCATATATTTT	CASSRTSSGNTIYF
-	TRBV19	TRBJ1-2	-	TGTGCCAGTAGTATCGGCGCAGGGGTTAAGGTTAGAGGCTACACCTTC	CASSIGAGVKVRGYTF
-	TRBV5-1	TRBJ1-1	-	TGCGCCAGCAGCCCGGATCTCGGTGGCGGGTCTAGCACTGAAGCTTTCTTT	CASSPDLGGGSSTEAFF
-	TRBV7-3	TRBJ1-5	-	TGTGCCAGCAGCCGTACGACAAATCAGCCCCAGCATTTT	CASSRTTNQPQHF
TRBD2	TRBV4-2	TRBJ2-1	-	TGTGCCAGCAGCCCTTACACCGGGACTAGCGGGAGAAACAATGAGCAGTTCTTC	CASSPYTGTSGRNNEQFF
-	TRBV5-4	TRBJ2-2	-	TGTGCCAGCAGCCTGGGGGTTTGGGGAGAGGGAAACACCGGGGAGCTGTTTTTT	CASSLGVWGEGNTGELFF
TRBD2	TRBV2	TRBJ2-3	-	TGTGCCAGCAGCGCGGGACTAGCGACGGGGGGTACGCAGTATTTT	CASSAGLATGGTQYF
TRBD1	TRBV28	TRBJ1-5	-	TGTGCCAGCAGTTTTTTACAGGGGGCCGCTCAGCCCCAGCATTTT	CASSFLQGAAQPQHF
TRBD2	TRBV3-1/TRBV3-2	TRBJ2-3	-	TGTGCCAGCAGCCAGGGACTAGCGGGGGGCACAGATACGCAGTATTTT	CASSQGLAGGTDTQYF
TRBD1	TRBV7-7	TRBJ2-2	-	TGTGCCAGCAGCTTCATTACAGGGGTGGCCGGGGAGCTGTTTTTT	CASSFITGVAGELFF
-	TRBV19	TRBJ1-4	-	TGTGCCAGTAGTATGACAGCAACTAATGAAAAACTGTTTTTT	CASSMTATNEKLFF
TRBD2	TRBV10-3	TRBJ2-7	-	TGTGCCATCAGTGAGGGGGTAGCGGGAGGCTACGAGCAGTACTTC	CAISEGVAGGYEQYF
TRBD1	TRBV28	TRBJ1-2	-	TGTGCCAGCAGATCCGGGACAGCGTATAACTATGGCTACACCTTC	CASRSGTAYNYGYTF
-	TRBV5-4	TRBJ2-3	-	TGTGCCAGCAGCTGGGGGCTAGCGGTAGATACGCAGTATTTT	CASSWGLAVDTQYF
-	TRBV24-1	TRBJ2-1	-	TGTGCCACCAGTGAAGGGGGGAGGGCCTTATACAATGAGCAGTTCTTC	CATSEGGRALYNEQFF
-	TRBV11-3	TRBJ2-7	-	TGTGCCAGCAGATCCGGACAGACCTACGAGCAGTACTTC	CASRSGQTYEQYF
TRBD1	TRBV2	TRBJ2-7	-	TGTGCCAGCAGCGAACAGGGGTCCCAGTACGAGCAGTACTTC	CASSEQGSQYEQYF
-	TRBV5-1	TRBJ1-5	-	TGCGCCAGCAGTAAAGCGGGGGATCAGCCCCAGCATTTT	CASSKAGDQPQHF
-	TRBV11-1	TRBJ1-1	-	TGTGCCAGCAGCCCCTCTCCTCAGGGGAGGAACACTGAAGCTTTCTTT	CASSPSPQGRNTEAFF
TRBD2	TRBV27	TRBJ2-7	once	TGTGCCAGCAGACCCTTACTAGCGAGAATTTACTACGAGCAGTACTTC	CASRPLLARIYYEQYF
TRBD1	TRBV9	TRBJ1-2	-	TGTGCCAGCAGCGTAGGGGACAGGGGAGGACTGTGGTATGGCTACACCTTC	CASSVGDRGGLWYGYTF
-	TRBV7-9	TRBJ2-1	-	TGTGCCAGCAGACCCCCTTTTCGATGGGGCCCCTACAATGAGCAGTTCTTC	CASRPPFRWGPYNEQFF
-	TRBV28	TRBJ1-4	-	TGTGCCAGCAGTAGCAACACAGGGCTACCTAATGAAAAACTGTTTTTT	CASSSNTGLPNEKLFF
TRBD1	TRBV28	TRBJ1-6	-	TGTGCCAGCAGTTCACCGGACAGGGAACAATGGGAATCACCCCTCCACTTT	CASSSPDREQWESPLHF
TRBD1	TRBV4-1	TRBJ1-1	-	TGCGCCAGCAGCCTAGGCCGGGACAGCATGAACACTGAAGCTTTCTTT	CASSLGRDSMNTEAFF
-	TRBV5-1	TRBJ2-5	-	TGCGCCAGCAGCCTGAGGGGGCAAGAGACCCAGTACTTC	CASSLRGQETQYF
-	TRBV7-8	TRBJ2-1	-	TGTGCCAGCAGCTTACTGGGAGGGGGGTACTACAATGAGCAGTTCTTC	CASSLLGGGYYNEQFF
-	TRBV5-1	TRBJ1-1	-	TGCGCCAGCAGCTTGCAGGGAGTAATAGGGGGCACTGAAGCTTTCTTT	CASSLQGVIGGTEAFF
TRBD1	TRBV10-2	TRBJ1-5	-	TGCGCCAGCAGCGGGACAGGGACCAATCAGCCCCAGCATTTT	CASSGTGTNQPQHF
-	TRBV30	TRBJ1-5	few	TGTGCCTGGAGGCTCGGGGGAGATCAGCCCCAGCATTTT	CAWRLGGDQPQHF
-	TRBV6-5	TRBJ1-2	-	TGTGCCAGCCGCAGCGAGCGGTATGGCTACACCTTC	CASRSERYGYTF
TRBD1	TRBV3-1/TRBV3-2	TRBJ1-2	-	TGTGCCAGCAGCCCCCGGGACAGGGGGAGTTTTAACTATGGCTACACCTTC	CASSPRDRGSFNYGYTF
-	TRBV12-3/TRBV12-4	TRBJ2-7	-	TGTGCCAGCAGTTTGGCTCGTTACGAGCAGTACTTC	CASSLARYEQYF
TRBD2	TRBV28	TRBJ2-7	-	TGTGCCAGCACCCGTAGCGGGAAGTGGTCCTACGAGCAGTACTTC	CASTRSGKWSYEQYF
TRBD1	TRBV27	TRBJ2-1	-	TGTGCCAGCAGGGACAGGGGAGGCTCCTACAATGAGCAGTTCTTC	CASRDRGGSYNEQFF
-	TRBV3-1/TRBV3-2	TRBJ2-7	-	TGTGCCAGCAGCCAAGATTGGGGCAGGGGGGACGAGCAGTACTTC	CASSQDWGRGDEQYF
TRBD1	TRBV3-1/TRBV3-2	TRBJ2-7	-	TGTGCCAGCAGCCCGGGACAGGGGGTCTTAGAGCAGTACTTC	CASSPGQGVLEQYF
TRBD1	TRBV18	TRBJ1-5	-	TGTGCCAGCTCACCACCGGGTGAGGGGGCGACTGACCAGCATTTT	CASSPPGEGATDQHF
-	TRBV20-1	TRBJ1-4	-	TGCAGTGCCAGTCGTGAAAAACTGTTTTTT	CSASREKLFF
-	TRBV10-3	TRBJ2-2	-	TGTGCCATCAGTGGGAGCCATGCCGGGGAGCTGTTTTTT	CAISGSHAGELFF
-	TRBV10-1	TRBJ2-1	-	TGCGCCAGCAGTCTGTCAGGGAATATCGGCGATGAGCAGTTCTTC	CASSLSGNIGDEQFF
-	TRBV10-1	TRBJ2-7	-	TGCGCCAGCAGTGGGGGGCAATCCTTCACCGAGCAGTACTTC	CASSGGQSFTEQYF
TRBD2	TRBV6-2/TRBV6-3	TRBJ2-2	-	TGTGCCAGCAGTTCGGGAGGGAACACCGGGGAGCTGTTTTTT	CASSSGGNTGELFF
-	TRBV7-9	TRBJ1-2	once	TGTGCCAGCAGCCGACAGATAAAAGCGGGGTTCCAGCCAGGCTACACCTTC	CASSRQIKAGFQPGYTF
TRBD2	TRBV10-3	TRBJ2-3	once	TGTGCCTCAAAAGGGAGGGGAGGCACAGATACGCAGTATTTT	CASKGRGGTDTQYF
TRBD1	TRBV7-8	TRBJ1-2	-	TGTGCCAGCAGCAGGCGTCAGGGGGCCAGCTATGGCTACACCTTC	CASSRRQGASYGYTF
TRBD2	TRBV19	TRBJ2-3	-	TGTGCCAGTGCTAGCGGGGACTCAGATACGCAGTATTTT	CASASGDSDTQYF
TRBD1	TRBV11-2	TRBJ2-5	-	TGTGCCAGCAGCCCTCTTAGTGGACAGGGGGGGCAAGAGACCCAGTACTTC	CASSPLSGQGGQETQYF
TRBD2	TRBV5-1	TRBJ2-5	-	TGCGCCAGCAGCCAGCAACTAGCGGGACAAGAGACCCAGTACTTC	CASSQQLAGQETQYF
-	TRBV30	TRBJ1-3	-	TGTGCCTGGAGTCACAGTGGAAACTCTGGAAACACCATATATTTT	CAWSHSGNSGNTIYF
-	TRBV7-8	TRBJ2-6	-	TGTGCCAGCAGCTTAGACATAGGGGCTGGGGCCAACGTCCTGACTTTC	CASSLDIGAGANVLTF
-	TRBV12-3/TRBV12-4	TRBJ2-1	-	TGTGCCAGCAGTACAGGTTTTGAGCAGTTCTTC	CASSTGFEQFF
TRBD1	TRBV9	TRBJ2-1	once	TGTGCCAGCAGCTACGACCGGGACAGTGATTACAATGAGCAGTTCTTC	CASSYDRDSDYNEQFF
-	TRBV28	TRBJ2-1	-	TGTGCCAGCAGTTTATACAGTTACAATGAGCAGTTCTTC	CASSLYSYNEQFF